The following is a T cell receptor beta chain sequence with its context. The target antigen is unknown. Time point denoted: newly diagnosed GD, antithyroid drugs for less than 3 months. Extracted PBMC RNA gave rise to the TCR library. This CDR3 spans 12 amino acids. Per the germline V gene, CDR1 is SGHDT and CDR2 is YYEEEE. V shed 5 bases and J shed 4 bases, with 7 bases lying between them. The record originates from a study of regulatory T cells in long-lasting Graves disease. For the study at large: Less than 3 months of antithyroid drugs had been taken by newly diagnosed Graves' patients. Study conclusions and caveats: Relative to new patients (approximately 1,000), persistent patients exhibited greater sharing of public clonotypes (around 3,000).

Arm-PCR of CDR3 regions and iRepertoire HTBI primers were used to build TCR beta libraries. TCRdb reprocessed the multiplex PCR reads via MiXCR and lists one record per CDR3 protein. This repertoire shows roughly 420,000 distinct CDR3 sequences, around 17% found once; its top ten account for 23%. These data are also associated with another study on T cells in Graves' hyperthyroidism and ophthalmopathy.

The clonotype was recovered from a woman younger than 35 with Graves disease. The starting material was peripheral blood mononuclear cells (PBMCs), obtained at new diagnosis, from a patient treated with antithyroid drugs. The V call is TRBV5-6, the J call TRBJ1-5, with D perhaps TRBD1 (5 bases). The CDR3 loop reads CASRRGNQPQHF. CDR3 DNA sequence: TGTGCCAGCAGAAGGGGAAATCAGCCCCAGCATTTT.